These 24 T cell receptor beta chains originate from one sample sequenced in a study of blood T cell repertoires in COVID-19. Produced via immunoSEQ multiplex PCR; TCRdb's table is partial and in-frame only. The sample carries about 280,000 clones, approximately 81% recorded once. The material sequenced was PBMCs or T cells enriched from blood (not recorded which). The source of these receptors is a woman between 45 and 65 years old who had recovered from COVID-19.

This clone appeared a few times. The rearrangement joins TRBV9 to TRBJ1-2; tentatively, D is TRBD1 (6 bases). V was pared by 4 bases and J by 4 bases, with 14 bases between. Germline CDR1 is SGDLS and CDR2 is YYNGEE. The CDR3 is 14 residues long. The CDR3 is CASSTQETGYGYTF. The CDR3 DNA reads as TGTGCCAGCAGCACGCAGGAGACAGGCTATGGCTACACCTTC.

This clone has just one count. The chain carries TRBV29-1 and TRBJ2-1; D might be TRBD2 (6 bases). V lost 3 bases, J lost 0 bases, and 15 bases lay in between. The CDR3 is 16 amino acids. Per the germline V gene, CDR1 is SQVTM and CDR2 is ANQGSEA. The CDR3 sequence is CSVDSGRGSSYNEQFF. The CDR3 DNA follows: TGCAGCGTTGATTCGGGGCGGGGCAGCTCCTACAATGAGCAGTTCTTC.

This chain links TRBV30 with TRBJ1-1; TRBD1 is a possible D gene (5 bases). There are 15 residues in the CDR3. With 0 bases removed from V and 4 bases from J, the gap between germline ends came to 15 bases. Looked up from germline, CDR1 is GTSNPN and CDR2 is SVGIG (reference sequence). This CDR3 is CAWSVTRGRGTEAFF. DNA for the CDR3: TGTGCCTGGAGTGTGACTCGGGGGAGGGGCACTGAAGCTTTCTTT.

V is TRBV5-1 and J is TRBJ1-1; 10 nucleotides match TRBD1. This CDR3 has 14 residues. With 6 bases clipped from V and 1 base from J, the junction kept 3 bases outside the gene matches. CDR1 and CDR2 (germline): SGHRS, YFSETQ. CDR3 protein: CASTTGGGNTEAFF. The CDR3, as DNA: TGCGCCAGCACGACAGGGGGCGGGAACACTGAAGCTTTCTTT.

This clone was observed many times. The chain combines TRBV11-2 with TRBJ1-3, with TRBD1 identical over 7 bases. Losses at the gene ends were 5 bases for V and 0 bases for J; bases not matched to a gene: 10. Looked up from germline, CDR1 is SGHAT and CDR2 is FQNNGV. The CDR3 length is 17 residues. This chain's CDR3 is CASSVSTGPASGNTIYF. The CDR3 DNA reads TGTGCCAGCAGCGTGTCGACAGGGCCTGCCTCTGGAAACACCATATATTTT.

The chain couples TRBV9 to TRBJ1-1; D perhaps matches TRBD1 (5 bases). CDR3 length: 14 residues. The V gene lost 2 bases and the J gene lost 3 bases, with 11 bases spanning the gap. The germline V gene has CDR1 SGDLS and CDR2 YYNGEE. Here the CDR3 DNA reads TGTGCCAGCAGCGTTGGGGGGGACTACACTGAAGCTTTCTTT. It yields the protein CASSVGGDYTEAFF.

This chain uses TRBV27 with TRBJ1-2; perhaps TRBD1 as D (6 bases). Germline-derived CDR1 and CDR2 are MNHEY and SMNVEV (reference sequence). The CDR3 loop spans 12 amino acids. V lost 5 bases and J 4 bases, leaving 8 bases between the germline ends. CDR3: CASSKQGYGYTF. In nucleotides, the CDR3 is TGTGCCAGCAGTAAACAGGGCTATGGCTACACCTTC.

The genes are TRBV7-9 and TRBJ1-6; possible D gene TRBD1, 6 bases. The V end lost 5 bases, the J end lost 10 bases, and 9 bases lay between the germline ends. Per germline, CDR1 SEHNR and CDR2 FQNEAQ (reference sequence). The CDR3 is 12 amino acids. CDR3 sequence (DNA): TGTGCCAGCAGCAACGGACAGTCACCCCTCCACTTT. This translates into CASSNGQSPLHF.

The V call is TRBV12-3 or TRBV12-4, the J call TRBJ1-2, with D perhaps matching TRBD1 (5 bases). Deletions cut 6 bases from V and 4 bases from J, with 12 bases between. The CDR3 is made up of 13 amino acids. The CDR3 spells CASSLQGSYGYTF. The DNA of the CDR3 is TGTGCCAGCAGCCTCCAGGGATCCTATGGCTACACCTTC.

V and J are TRBV6-2 or TRBV6-3 and TRBJ2-7; D not resolved. This CDR3 is 12 amino acids long. Trimming left V 6 bases short and J 3 bases short, with 9 bases between. Germline-derived CDR1 and CDR2 are MNHEY and SVGEGT. The CDR3 loop is CASSPPGYEQYF. CDR3 in DNA: TGTGCCAGCAGCCCCCCGGGCTACGAGCAGTACTTC.

The chain joins TRBV30 to TRBJ2-2; 8 bases line up with TRBD1. Germline loops: CDR1 GTSNPN, CDR2 SVGIG (reference sequence). With V trimmed by 4 bases and J by 1 base, 2 bases remained unmatched. The length of the CDR3 is 14 residues. As DNA, the CDR3 is TGTGCCTGGAAAGGACAGGGGAACACCGGGGAGCTGTTTTTT. Translating gives CAWKGQGNTGELFF.

The chain uses TRBV2 and TRBJ1-1; TRBD1 aligns across 7 bases. J was trimmed by 1 base and V by 6 bases; bases with no gene match: 8. The CDR3 is made up of 15 amino acids. CDR1 SNHLY and CDR2 FYNNEI come from the germline V gene. The CDR3 loop reads CASSREGAGNTEAFF. DNA of the CDR3: TGTGCCAGCAGCCGGGAGGGGGCAGGGAACACTGAAGCTTTCTTT.

The chain employs TRBV12-3 or TRBV12-4 and TRBJ2-7; 7 nucleotides agree with TRBD1. This CDR3 has 13 residues. J gave up 9 bases and V 3 bases, and 8 bases lay outside the gene matches. The chain's CDR3 is CASSFGQASGQYF. The CDR3 DNA reads as TGTGCCAGCAGTTTTGGACAGGCGTCGGGGCAGTACTTC.

V is TRBV18 and J is TRBJ1-2; 7 bases map to TRBD1. V was pared by 4 bases and J by 10 bases, with 6 bases of the junction left unmatched. The CDR3 totals 12 residues. Germline CDR1 is KGHSH and CDR2 is LQKENI. This chain's CDR3 is CASSQITGDYTF. The CDR3 bases are TGTGCCAGCTCACAAATTACAGGGGACTACACCTTC.

The rearrangement uses TRBV5-1 and TRBJ2-5, with D hard to call. CDR1 is SGHRS, CDR2 YFSETQ, per germline. V was cut by 4 bases and J by 1 base, with 5 bases left in between. This CDR3 contains 12 residues. Written as DNA, the CDR3 is TGCGCCAGCAGCCAGGCCCAAGAGACCCAGTACTTC. This encodes CASSQAQETQYF. Together with reference TRBV5-1 and TRBJ2-5, the CDR3 gives the full variable domain: KAGVTQTPRYLIKTRGQQVTLSCSPISGHRSVSWYQQTPGQGLQFLFEYFSETQRNKGNFPGRFSGRQFSNSRSEMNVSTLELGDSALYLCASSQAQETQYFGPGTRLLVL.

The V and J genes are TRBV15 and TRBJ2-5; D might be TRBD1 (6 bases). The CDR3 consists of 14 residues. Germline CDR1 LNHNV, CDR2 YYDKDF (reference sequence). The CDR3 protein is CASAQGRSTETQYF. The CDR3 bases are TGTGCTTCGGCCCAGGGGCGATCGACAGAGACCCAGTACTTC.

The V gene is TRBV7-2, the J gene TRBJ1-4; maybe TRBD1 (5 bases). From germline, CDR1 is SGHTA and CDR2 FQGNSA. V dropped 3 bases and J dropped 13 bases, with 18 bases sitting between them. The CDR3 covers 14 residues. The DNA for the CDR3 is TGTGCCAGCAGCTTGGGGCGACAGTCCCCGGGACTGTTTTTT. It encodes CASSLGRQSPGLFF.

Notes on this clone: The sample has other DNA sequences that encode this CDR3 too. The V call is TRBV9, the J call TRBJ2-2; D perhaps matches TRBD2 (5 bases). Germline assignment: CDR1 SGDLS and CDR2 YYNGEE. Trimming took 0 bases from V and 1 from J, leaving 7 bases between them. The CDR3 covers 15 residues. The CDR3 DNA follows: TGTGCCAGCAGCGTAGACGCGGGGAACACCGGGGAGCTGTTTTTT. Translating gives CASSVDAGNTGELFF.

The chain links TRBV9 to TRBJ2-1; 8 bases fit TRBD2. Germline V lookup: CDR1 SGDLS, CDR2 YYNGEE. After removal of 4 bases from V and 6 bases from J, the junction contained 6 bases not matched to a gene. The CDR3 has 14 residues. The CDR3 coding sequence is TGTGCCAGCAGCTGGGGGACTAGTCGCAATGAGCAGTTCTTC. Amino acids: CASSWGTSRNEQFF.

The chain uses TRBV11-2 and TRBJ2-7; D may be TRBD1 (6 bases). This CDR3 spans 12 amino acids. V shed 2 bases and J shed 5 bases, with 7 bases lying between them. Germline CDR1 reads SGHAT; CDR2 reads FQNNGV. In DNA form, the CDR3 reads TGTGCCAGCAGCTTATGGGACAACGAGCAGTACTTC. Translating it yields CASSLWDNEQYF.

The count of this clone is one. The chain joins TRBV5-4 to TRBJ1-1; D unresolved. V shed 1 base and J shed 4 bases, with 8 bases lying between them. The CDR3 contains 13 residues. Germline V lookup: CDR1 SGHNT, CDR2 YYREEE (reference sequence). CDR3: CASSLPGSTEAFF. In DNA form, the CDR3 reads TGTGCCAGCAGCTTGCCCGGGAGCACTGAAGCTTTCTTT.

The count of this clone is one. V usage is TRBV20-1 and J usage is TRBJ2-1, with 7 bases identical to TRBD1. The ends lost 8 bases at V and 4 bases at J; junction bases unmatched: 2. The CDR3 totals 11 residues. Germline CDR1 is DFQATT and CDR2 is SNEGSKA (reference sequence). The CDR3 region has the DNA TGCAGTTCGGGACAGTACAATGAGCAGTTCTTC. This gives the protein CSSGQYNEQFF.

V is TRBV7-2 and J is TRBJ2-1; 10 positions match TRBD2. With V trimmed by 1 base and J by 8 bases, 17 bases remained unmatched. This CDR3 contains 19 residues. Per the germline V gene, CDR1 is SGHTA and CDR2 is FQGNSA. CDR3 residues: CASSLEALIGIAGGDEQFF. CDR3 nucleotides: TGTGCCAGCAGCTTAGAGGCCCTCATCGGGATAGCGGGGGGAGATGAGCAGTTCTTC.

This rearrangement joins TRBV6-5 to TRBJ1-4; the D is unclear. V was trimmed by 4 bases and J by 8 bases, leaving 17 bases between them. The germline CDR1 and CDR2 sequences are MNHEY and SVGAGI. This CDR3 comprises 15 residues. The DNA of the CDR3 is TGTGCCAGCAGTTTGAACCCCACGAGCGGGGAAAAACTGTTTTTT. Its protein product is CASSLNPTSGEKLFF.